The next 7 T cell receptor beta chains were all read from a single sample in a study of T cell responses to AZD1222 COVID-19 vaccine. The repertoire was sequenced with immunoSEQ multiplex PCR; TCRdb's copy has only in-frame clones and lacks some. The sample has some 130,000 clones, about nine tenths seen once. The specimen comprised peripheral blood, sampled on day 0 of AZD1222 vaccination. The receptors were sampled from an adult in good health.

The rearrangement links TRBV4-3 to TRBJ1-6; D uncertain. Germline CDR1 LGHNA, CDR2 YSLEER. The CDR3 sequence is 17 residues long. Trimming stripped 0 bases from V and 0 bases from J, with 9 bases between. CDR3 nucleotides: TGCGCCAGCAGCCAAGATCTCGGGAGCTCCTATAATTCACCCCTCCACTTT. Its translation: CASSQDLGSSYNSPLHF.

J is TRBJ2-2 and V is TRBV11-2; D unresolved. Per germline, CDR1 SGHAT and CDR2 FQNNGV. This CDR3 has 14 residues. V was cut by 2 bases and J by 3 bases, with 7 bases left in between. The DNA of the CDR3 is TGTGCCAGCAGCTTAAATTCGGACACCGGGGAGCTGTTTTTT. Its translation: CASSLNSDTGELFF.

The chain couples TRBV3-1 (or the pseudogene TRBV3-2) to TRBJ2-3, with D perhaps assigned TRBD1 or TRBD2 (6 bases each). V shed 5 bases and J shed 4 bases, with 10 bases lying between them. Germline CDR1 LGHDT, CDR2 YNNKEL (reference sequence). This CDR3 comprises 13 residues. CDR3 DNA: TGTGCCAGCAGCTACAGGGAGGCAGATACGCAGTATTTT. Protein: CASSYREADTQYF.

This chain links TRBV5-6 with TRBJ1-3; D is ambiguous. This CDR3 comprises 13 residues. Germline CDR1 and CDR2: SGHDT and YYEEEE. Trimming cost V 2 bases and J 0 bases, with 3 bases left between them. Here the CDR3 DNA reads TGTGCCAGCAGCTTCCGCTCTGGAAACACCATATATTTT. Translated: CASSFRSGNTIYF.

The chain combines TRBV4-2 with TRBJ2-5; D unresolved. The V and J ends lost 0 bases and 2 bases respectively, with 4 bases between them. The CDR3 has 13 residues. Per the germline V gene, CDR1 is LGHNA and CDR2 is YNFKEQ. The CDR3 DNA sequence: TGTGCCAGCAGCCAAGATCCACAAGAGACCCAGTACTTC. Translated, it gives CASSQDPQETQYF.

The V and J genes are TRBV6-5 and TRBJ1-2, with a possible D match to TRBD1 (6 bases). Germline lookup yields CDR1 MNHEY and CDR2 SVGAGI. The CDR3 spans 14 residues. The V end was cut by 8 bases, the J end by 5 bases, with 18 bases between. CDR3 region: CASRAGGAQYGYTF. The DNA for the CDR3 is TGTGCCAGCCGGGCTGGGGGGGCGCAGTATGGCTACACCTTC.

The chain is built from TRBV5-1 and TRBJ2-7; 7 bases match TRBD1. The CDR3 is 14 amino acids. CDR1 SGHRS and CDR2 YFSETQ come from the germline V gene. Trimming removed 4 bases from V and 2 bases from J; junction bases left unmatched: 6. CDR3 nucleotides: TGCGCCAGCAGCCCGAAGACAGGGACCTACGAGCAGTACTTC. It yields the protein CASSPKTGTYEQYF. The full variable domain, with the rest looked up from reference TRBV5-1 and TRBJ2-7, is KAGVTQTPRYLIKTRGQQVTLSCSPISGHRSVSWYQQTPGQGLQFLFEYFSETQRNKGNFPGRFSGRQFSNSRSEMNVSTLELGDSALYLCASSPKTGTYEQYFGPGTRLTVT.